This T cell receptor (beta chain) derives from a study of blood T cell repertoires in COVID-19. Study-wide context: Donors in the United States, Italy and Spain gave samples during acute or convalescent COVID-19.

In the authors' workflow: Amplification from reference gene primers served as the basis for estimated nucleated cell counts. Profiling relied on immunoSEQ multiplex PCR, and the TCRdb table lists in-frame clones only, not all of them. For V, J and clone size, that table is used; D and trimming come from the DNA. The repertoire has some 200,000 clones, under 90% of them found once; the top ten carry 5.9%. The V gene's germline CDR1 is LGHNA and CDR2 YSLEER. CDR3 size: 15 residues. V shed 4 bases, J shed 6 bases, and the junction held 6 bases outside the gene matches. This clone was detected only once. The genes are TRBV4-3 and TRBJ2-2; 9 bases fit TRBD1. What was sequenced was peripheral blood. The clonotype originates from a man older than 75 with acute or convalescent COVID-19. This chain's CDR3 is CASSPLTGGSGELFF. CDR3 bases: TGCGCCAGCAGCCCCTTGACAGGGGGGTCCGGGGAGCTGTTTTTT.